This T cell receptor beta chain was recorded in a study of T cell repertoires in aging, cancer and after chemotherapy. At the level of the study: Six age groups, ranging from 30 or younger to 70 or older, included the donors. Glioblastoma patients receiving temozolomide-based therapy gave paired samples before and after chemotherapy.

Germline CDR1 reads MNHEY; CDR2 reads SVGEGT. V lost 5 bases to trimming and J lost 9 bases, with 23 bases between them. The CDR3 is made up of 17 amino acids. Amplification of TCR beta used genomic DNA extracted from peripheral blood. General study results and limits: Rebound thymic output was suggested by rising median generation probability during chemotherapy in each cancer cohort.

Rearranged V-D-J TRB sequences were amplified with a mixed TRB-A/B primer pool. Each CDR3 protein is one row after TCRdb ran MiXCR on the multiplex PCR reads. The sample shows 2,000 or so distinct CDR3 sequences, around 24% of them seen only once. This clonotype is termed medium-sized. Its antigen is unknown. The receptor comes from a human donor with a solid tumor. Material for sequencing was blood. The chain uses TRBV6-2 or TRBV6-3 and TRBJ1-6, with D possibly being TRBD1 (6 bases). The CDR3, as DNA: TGTGCCAGCAGTCTTCTTCAGGGGCCAACAGTAGGTTCACCCCTCCACTTT. It codes for CASSLLQGPTVGSPLHF.